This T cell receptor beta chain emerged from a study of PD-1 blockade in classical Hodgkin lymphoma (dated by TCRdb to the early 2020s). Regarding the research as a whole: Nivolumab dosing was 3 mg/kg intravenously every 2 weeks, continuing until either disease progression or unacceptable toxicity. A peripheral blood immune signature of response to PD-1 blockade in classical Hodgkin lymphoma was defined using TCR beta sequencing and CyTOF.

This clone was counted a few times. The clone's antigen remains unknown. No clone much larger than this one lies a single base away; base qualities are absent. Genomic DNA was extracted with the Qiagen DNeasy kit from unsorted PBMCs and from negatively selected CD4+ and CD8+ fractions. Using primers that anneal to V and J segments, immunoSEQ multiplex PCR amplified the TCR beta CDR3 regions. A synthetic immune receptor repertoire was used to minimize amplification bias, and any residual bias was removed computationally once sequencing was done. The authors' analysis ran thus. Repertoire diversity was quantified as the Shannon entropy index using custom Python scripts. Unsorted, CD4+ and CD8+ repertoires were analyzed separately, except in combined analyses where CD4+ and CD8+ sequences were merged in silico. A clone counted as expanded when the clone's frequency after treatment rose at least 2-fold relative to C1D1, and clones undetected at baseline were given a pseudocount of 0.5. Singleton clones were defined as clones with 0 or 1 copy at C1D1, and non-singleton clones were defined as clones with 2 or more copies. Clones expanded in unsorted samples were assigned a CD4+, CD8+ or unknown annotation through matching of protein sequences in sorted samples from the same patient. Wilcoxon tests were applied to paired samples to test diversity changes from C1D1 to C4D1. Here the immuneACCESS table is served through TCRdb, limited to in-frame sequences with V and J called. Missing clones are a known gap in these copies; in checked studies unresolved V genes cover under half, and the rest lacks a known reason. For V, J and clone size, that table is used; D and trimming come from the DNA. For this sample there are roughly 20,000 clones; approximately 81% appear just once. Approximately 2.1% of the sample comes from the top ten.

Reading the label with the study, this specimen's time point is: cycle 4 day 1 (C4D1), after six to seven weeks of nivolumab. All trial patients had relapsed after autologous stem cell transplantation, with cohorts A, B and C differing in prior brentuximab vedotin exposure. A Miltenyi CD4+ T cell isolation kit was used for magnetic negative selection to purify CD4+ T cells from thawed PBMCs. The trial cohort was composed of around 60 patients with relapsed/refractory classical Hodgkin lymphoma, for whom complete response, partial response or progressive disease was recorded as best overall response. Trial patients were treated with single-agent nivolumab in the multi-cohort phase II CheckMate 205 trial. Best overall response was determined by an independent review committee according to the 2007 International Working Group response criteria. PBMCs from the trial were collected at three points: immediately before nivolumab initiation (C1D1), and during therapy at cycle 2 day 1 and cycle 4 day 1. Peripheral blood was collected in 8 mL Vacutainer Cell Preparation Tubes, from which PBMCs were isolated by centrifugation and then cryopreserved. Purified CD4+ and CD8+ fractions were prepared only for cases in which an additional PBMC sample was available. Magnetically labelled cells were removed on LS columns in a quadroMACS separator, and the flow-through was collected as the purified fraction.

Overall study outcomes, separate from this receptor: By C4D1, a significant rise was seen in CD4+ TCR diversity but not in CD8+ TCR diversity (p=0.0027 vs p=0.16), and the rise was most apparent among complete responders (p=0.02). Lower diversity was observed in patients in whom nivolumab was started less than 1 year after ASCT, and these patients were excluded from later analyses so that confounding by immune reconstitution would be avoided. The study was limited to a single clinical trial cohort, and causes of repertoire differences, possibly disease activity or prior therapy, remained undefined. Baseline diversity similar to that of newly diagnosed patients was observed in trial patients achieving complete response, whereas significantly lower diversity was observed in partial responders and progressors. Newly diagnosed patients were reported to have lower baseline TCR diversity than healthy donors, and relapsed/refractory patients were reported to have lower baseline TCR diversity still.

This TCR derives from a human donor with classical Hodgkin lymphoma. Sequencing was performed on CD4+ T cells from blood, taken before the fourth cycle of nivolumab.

This receptor has the CDR3 CASSMLAGVYNEQFF. The nucleotide sequence is given as TGTGCCAGTAGTATGTTAGCGGGGGTGTACAATGAGCAGTTCTTC. The chain employs TRBV19 and TRBJ2-1, and TRBD2 aligns with 9 junction nucleotides. CDR1 and CDR2, looked up from the germline V gene (reference sequence), are LNHDA and SQIVND. The CDR3 covers 15 residues, taking in both the cysteine and the phenylalanine. The only DNA kept is the CDR3, 45 bases in frame from the first base. V loses 3 bases at its end and J loses 4 bases; junction bases beyond the gene matches: 4.